The 8 T cell receptor beta chains below were found in one sample sequenced in a study of T cell clonality in common variable immunodeficiency. General study points: Fewer deletions and N-nucleotide insertions were reportedly seen in common variable immunodeficiency TCR beta sequences.

Profiling relied on immunoSEQ multiplex PCR, and the TCRdb table lists in-frame clones only, not all of them. The table records 25,000 to 30,000 clones without singletons, the ten largest covering around 3.2%. These receptors' targets are unknown. Sequenced material: peripheral blood mononuclear cells. The receptor set was obtained from a human donor with common variable immunodeficiency.

This clone has a handful of counts. The DNA ends 3 residues before the CDR3 does, and the rest of the CDR3 is filled in from the germline J gene. This rearrangement joins TRBV2 to TRBJ1-2; 8 bases are a match to TRBD1. The CDR3 has 13 residues. Germline CDR1 is SNHLY and CDR2 is FYNNEI. The CDR3 loop is CASSDPRGLGYTF. CDR3 bases read: TGTGCCAGCAGTGACCCCAGGGGGCTCGGC.

This clone was recorded at least ten times. With the read ending 3 residues before the CDR3 end, the germline J gene is used to fill in that end. The chain is built from TRBV7-9 and TRBJ2-7; D is undetermined. The CDR3 has 13 amino acids. CDR1 is SEHNR, CDR2 FQNEAQ, per germline (reference sequence). The germline V and J ends were trimmed by 2 bases and 3 bases, with 8 bases remaining between them. CDR3 in amino acids: CASSLPVFYEQYF. CDR3 DNA, as far as it was read: TGTGCCAGCAGCTTACCCGTGTTCTACGAG.

The CDR3: CSARPSGRAFGADTQYF. Partial CDR3 DNA: TGCAGTGCTAGGCCTAGCGGGAGGGCCTTCGGTGCAGATACG. The J gene is TRBJ2-3, the V gene TRBV20-1; 12 bases agree with TRBD2. The read stops 3 residues short of the end of the CDR3; the missing end is completed from the germline J gene. Germline-derived CDR1 and CDR2 are DFQATT and SNEGSKA (reference sequence). The CDR3 totals 17 residues. With 3 bases clipped from V and 4 bases from J, the junction kept 11 bases outside the gene matches.

This clone occurred a few times. The read ends 3 residues before the CDR3 terminus; that terminus is restored from the germline J gene. The V call is TRBV7-8, the J call TRBJ1-3; 7 nucleotides align to TRBD1. The V gene end was trimmed by 3 bases and the J gene end by 2 bases; junction bases not matched to a gene: 1. The CDR3 is 14 amino acids. Germline V gene lookup returns CDR1 SGHVS and CDR2 FQNEAQ. Here the CDR3 reads CASSLTGPGNTIYF. CDR3 DNA, as far as it was read: TGTGCCAGCAGCTTGACAGGGCCTGGAAACACC.

This clone has more than one count but fewer than ten. The missing CDR3 end, 3 residues past where the read stops, is filled in from the germline J gene. The chain joins TRBV11-3 to TRBJ2-1; D uncertain. The CDR3 totals 13 residues. CDR1 SGHNT and CDR2 YENEEA come from the germline V gene. V lost 5 bases and J lost 2, with 7 bases in between. CDR3 DNA, as far as it was read: TGTGCCAGCAGCGTGGCCGCCTACAATGAG. As protein: CASSVAAYNE. The whole CDR3 sequence reads CASSVAAYNEQFF.

This clone was seen a handful of times. Read coverage stops 3 residues before the CDR3 terminus; the germline J gene supplies the remainder. The chain has TRBV5-1 and TRBJ2-5; TRBD2 might be the D (5 bases). There are 15 residues in the CDR3. V was clipped by 3 bases and J by 1 base, with 13 bases between them. Per germline, CDR1 SGHRS and CDR2 YFSETQ. The CDR3 sequence is CASSYDQAGQETQYF. The sequenced CDR3 bases are TGCGCCAGCAGCTATGATCAGGCGGGCCAAGAGACC.

The sequenced part of the CDR3 DNA is TGTGCCAGTAGTATAGGGACGGGGTCAACTAATGAAAAA. This sequence encodes CASSIGTGSTNEK. The complete CDR3 reads CASSIGTGSTNEKLFF. The chain joins TRBV19 to TRBJ1-4; no clear D. The read gets to within 3 residues of the CDR3 end, and the germline J gene fills in the rest. Trimming removed 1 base at V and 0 bases at J, with 9 bases between. CDR1 is LNHDA and CDR2 is SQIVND in the germline V gene (reference sequence). The CDR3 totals 16 residues.

This clone was seen only a few times. The read ends 3 residues early relative to the CDR3; the germline J gene fills the gap. The chain couples TRBV19 to TRBJ2-6; D is possibly TRBD2 (7 bases). The V gene's germline CDR1 is LNHDA and CDR2 SQIVND (reference sequence). CDR3 length: 18 amino acids. The V end was cut by 5 bases, the J end by 1 base, with 18 bases between. CDR3 bases read: TGTGCCAGTAGTCCTGTGCGGGGGCTGGCGTCTGGGGCCAACGTC. This sequence encodes CASSPVRGLASGANV. The full CDR3 protein reads CASSPVRGLASGANVLTF.